These T cell receptor beta chains were read from a single sample in a study of cytomegalovirus exposure and HLA in healthy donors. The protocol was immunoSEQ multiplex PCR, while the TCRdb copy is restricted to in-frame clones and leaves out a portion. The sample lists about 120,000 clones; around 70% were seen once. The sequenced sample was PBMCs. The receptors were sampled from a man aged 40-49 years in good health and CMV-seropositive. Each CDR3 is given with its conserved first and last residue. Fields, in order: J gene, V gene, CDR3 protein.

j_gene: TRBJ2-5
v_gene: TRBV6-6
CDR3aa: CASSYRGGETQYF

j_gene: TRBJ1-3
v_gene: TRBV5-4
CDR3aa: CASSLGQGNTIYF

j_gene: TRBJ1-6
v_gene: TRBV5-4
CDR3aa: CASSLDRVGNSPLHF

j_gene: TRBJ2-1
v_gene: TRBV19
CDR3aa: CASSATGGAYNEQFF

j_gene: TRBJ1-1
v_gene: TRBV10-3
CDR3aa: CAIRDRAPNTEAFF

j_gene: TRBJ2-2
v_gene: TRBV7-2
CDR3aa: CANSGPNTGELFF

j_gene: TRBJ2-7
v_gene: TRBV11-2
CDR3aa: CASSLVWDTPDAQYF

j_gene: TRBJ1-2
v_gene: TRBV6-4
CDR3aa: CASSSGGDYYGYTF

j_gene: TRBJ1-5
v_gene: TRBV25-1
CDR3aa: CASSVGADINQPQHF

j_gene: TRBJ2-1
v_gene: TRBV15
CDR3aa: CATSREQGSTGNEQFF

j_gene: TRBJ2-6
v_gene: TRBV18
CDR3aa: CASSLTSAQSSGANVLTF

j_gene: TRBJ1-4
v_gene: TRBV7-8
CDR3aa: CASSVDSEKLLF

j_gene: TRBJ1-2
v_gene: TRBV30
CDR3aa: CAWSKERDRALTNYGYTF

j_gene: TRBJ1-2
v_gene: TRBV27
CDR3aa: CASSLTLKILTF

j_gene: TRBJ2-3
v_gene: TRBV7-3
CDR3aa: CASSFSGTDTQYF

j_gene: TRBJ1-2
v_gene: TRBV5-1
CDR3aa: CASSSTGGNYGYTF

j_gene: TRBJ2-3
v_gene: TRBV15
CDR3aa: CATSGIRGGTDTQYF